These 2 T cell receptor beta chains were sequenced from one sample in a study of early T cells in non-severe SARS-CoV-2 infection. One entry per CDR3 protein, called by TCRdb with MiXCR from the 5' RACE reads. The repertoire includes roughly 80,000 distinct CDR3 sequences, over 9% of them detected once, and 12% sits in the top ten. The sequencing here drew on whole blood, taken at baseline. These receptor sequences come from an adult who was a healthcare worker with PCR-confirmed SARS-CoV-2 infection or an uninfected control (not recorded which).

This chain uses TRBV18 with TRBJ2-7; 7 positions agree with TRBD1. CDR3 length equals 13 residues. Germline V gives CDR1 KGHSH, CDR2 LQKENI. With 3 bases clipped from V and 7 bases from J, the junction kept 6 bases outside the gene matches. The CDR3 nucleotides read TGTGCCAGCTCACCGGACAGGTTGCGAGAGCAGTACTTC. This encodes CASSPDRLREQYF.

This clonotype was observed a few times. The chain combines TRBV7-2 with TRBJ1-6, with 7 nucleotides matching TRBD1. CDR1 and CDR2 from the germline V gene are SGHTA and FQGNSA. The junction had 12 bases not matched to a gene; V was cut back by 6 bases and J by 10 bases. The length of the CDR3 is 15 residues. The CDR3 DNA follows: TGTGCCAGCAGACGCAGACAGGGAGTGGGGTCACCCCTCCACTTT. It specifies CASRRRQGVGSPLHF.